This T cell receptor (beta chain) was sequenced during a study of blood T cell repertoires in COVID-19. Study background: The study drew acute and convalescent COVID-19 samples from the United States, Italy and Spain. Sources were T cells, B-cell-depleted T cells, or PBMCs; the material itself was cDNA or gDNA.

In the original workflow: Counts of nucleated cells, estimated from reference gene primer amplification, were obtained. TCRdb keeps only in-frame clones here, not all; method: immunoSEQ multiplex PCR. The DNA gave D and trimming, while V, J and clone size come from that table. The table includes 200,000 to 250,000 clones, 70% to 90% detected once. V lost 4 bases and J lost 5, with 12 bases in between. From germline, CDR1 is SGHRS and CDR2 YFSETQ. The CDR3 sequence is 13 residues long. This clonotype originated in a man aged 35-49 years with acute or convalescent COVID-19. This chain uses TRBV5-1 with TRBJ2-5; a weak D match, TRBD1 (7 bases). Sequenced material: peripheral blood. The CDR3 nucleotides are TGCGCCAGCAGCCCACCAGGGGGGGAGACCCAGTACTTC. It is translated as CASSPPGGETQYF.